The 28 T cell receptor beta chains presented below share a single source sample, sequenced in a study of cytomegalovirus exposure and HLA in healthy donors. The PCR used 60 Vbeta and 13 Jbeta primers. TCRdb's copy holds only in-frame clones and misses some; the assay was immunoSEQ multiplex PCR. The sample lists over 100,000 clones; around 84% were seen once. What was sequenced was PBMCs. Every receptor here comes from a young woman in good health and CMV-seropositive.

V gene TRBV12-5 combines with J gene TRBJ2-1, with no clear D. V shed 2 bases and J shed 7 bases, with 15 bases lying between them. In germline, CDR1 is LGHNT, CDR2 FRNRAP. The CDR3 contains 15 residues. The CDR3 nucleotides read TGTGCTAGTGGTTTGAACGTCGGTAGATGGAATGAGCAGTTCTTC. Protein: CASGLNVGRWNEQFF.

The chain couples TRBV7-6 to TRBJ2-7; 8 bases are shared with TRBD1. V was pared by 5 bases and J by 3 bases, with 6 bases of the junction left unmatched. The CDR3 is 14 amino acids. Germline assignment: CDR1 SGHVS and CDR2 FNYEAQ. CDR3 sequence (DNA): TGTGCCAGCAGCCCTTTAGGACAGGGCTACGAGCAGTACTTC. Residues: CASSPLGQGYEQYF.

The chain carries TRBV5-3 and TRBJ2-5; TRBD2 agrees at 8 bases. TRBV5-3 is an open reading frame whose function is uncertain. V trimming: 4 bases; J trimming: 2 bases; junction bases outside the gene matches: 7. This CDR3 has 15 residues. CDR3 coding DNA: TGTGCCAGAAGCCTCGGGGGGGCAGCACAAGAGACCCAGTACTTC. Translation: CARSLGGAAQETQYF.

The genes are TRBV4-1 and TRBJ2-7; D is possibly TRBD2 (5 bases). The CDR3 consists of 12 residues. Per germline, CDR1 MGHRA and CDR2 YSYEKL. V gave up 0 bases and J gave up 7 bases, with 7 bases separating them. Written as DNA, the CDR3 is TGCGCCAGCAGCCAAGATCGAGGGGAGCAGTACTTC. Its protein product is CASSQDRGEQYF.

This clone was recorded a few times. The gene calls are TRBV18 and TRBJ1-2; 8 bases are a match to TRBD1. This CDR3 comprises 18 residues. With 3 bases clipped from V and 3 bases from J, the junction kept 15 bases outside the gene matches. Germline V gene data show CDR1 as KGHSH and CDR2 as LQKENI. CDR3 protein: CASSPLTGAPSRDYGYTF. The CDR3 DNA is TGTGCCAGCTCACCTCTGACAGGGGCACCATCGAGGGACTATGGCTACACCTTC.

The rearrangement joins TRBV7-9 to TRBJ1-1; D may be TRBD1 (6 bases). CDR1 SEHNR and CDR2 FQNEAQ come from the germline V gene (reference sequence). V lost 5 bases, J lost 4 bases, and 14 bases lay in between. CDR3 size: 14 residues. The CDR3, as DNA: TGTGCCAGCAGCAAACAGGGAGGGTCCACTGAAGCTTTCTTT. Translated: CASSKQGGSTEAFF.

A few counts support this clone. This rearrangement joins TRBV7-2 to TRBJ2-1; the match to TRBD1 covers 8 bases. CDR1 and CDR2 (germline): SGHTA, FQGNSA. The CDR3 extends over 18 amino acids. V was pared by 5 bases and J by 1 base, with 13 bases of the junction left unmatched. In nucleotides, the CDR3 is TGTGCCAGCAGCCATCCTTTGGCAGGGGGCCAGTCCTACAATGAGCAGTTCTTC. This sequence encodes CASSHPLAGGQSYNEQFF.

DNA of the CDR3: TGTGCCAGCAGCCACTTCAGCGGAACCTACGAGCAGTACTTC. Amino acid sequence: CASSHFSGTYEQYF. This chain links TRBV4-2 with TRBJ2-7; the D gene is possibly TRBD2 (5 bases). V lost 3 bases to trimming and J lost 2 bases, with 11 bases between them. Germline lookup yields CDR1 LGHNA and CDR2 YNFKEQ. The CDR3 is 14 residues long.

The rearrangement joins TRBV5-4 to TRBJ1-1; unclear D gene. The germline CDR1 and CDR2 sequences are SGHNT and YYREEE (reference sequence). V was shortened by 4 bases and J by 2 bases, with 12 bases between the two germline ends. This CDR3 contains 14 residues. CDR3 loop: CASSDRDGNTEAFF. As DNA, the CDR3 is TGTGCCAGCAGCGACCGGGATGGCAACACTGAAGCTTTCTTT. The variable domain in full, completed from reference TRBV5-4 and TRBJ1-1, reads ETGVTQSPTHLIKTRGQQVTLRCSSQSGHNTVSWYQQALGQGPQFIFQYYREEENGRGNFPPRFSGLQFPNYSSELNVNALELDDSALYLCASSDRDGNTEAFFGQGTRLTVV.

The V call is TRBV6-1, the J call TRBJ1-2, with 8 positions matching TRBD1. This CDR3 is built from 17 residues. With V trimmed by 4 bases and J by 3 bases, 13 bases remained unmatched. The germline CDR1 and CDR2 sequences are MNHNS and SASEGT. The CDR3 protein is CASSAQSGGRGDYGYTF. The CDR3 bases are TGTGCCAGCAGTGCACAATCAGGGGGCAGGGGTGACTATGGCTACACCTTC.

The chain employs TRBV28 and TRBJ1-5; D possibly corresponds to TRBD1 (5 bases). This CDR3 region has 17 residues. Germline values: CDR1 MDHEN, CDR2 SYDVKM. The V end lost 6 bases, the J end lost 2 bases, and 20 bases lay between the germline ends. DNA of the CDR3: TGTGCCAGCAGCGGTAGGAGGGGCGGGGGTGGCAATCAGCCCCAGCATTTT. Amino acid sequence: CASSGRRGGGGNQPQHF. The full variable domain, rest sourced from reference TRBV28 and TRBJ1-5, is DVKVTQSSRYLVKRTGEKVFLECVQDMDHENMFWYRQDPGLGLRLIYFSYDVKMKEKGDIPEGYSVSREKKERFSLILESASTNQTSMYLCASSGRRGGGGNQPQHFGDGTRLSIL.

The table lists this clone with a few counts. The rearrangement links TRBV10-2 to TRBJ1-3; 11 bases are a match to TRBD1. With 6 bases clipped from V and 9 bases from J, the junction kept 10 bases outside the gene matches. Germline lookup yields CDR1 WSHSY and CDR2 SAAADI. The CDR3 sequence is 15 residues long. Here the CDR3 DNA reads TGCGCCAGCAGGGTAGGGACAGGGGGAGATGGCACCATATATTTT. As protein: CASRVGTGGDGTIYF.

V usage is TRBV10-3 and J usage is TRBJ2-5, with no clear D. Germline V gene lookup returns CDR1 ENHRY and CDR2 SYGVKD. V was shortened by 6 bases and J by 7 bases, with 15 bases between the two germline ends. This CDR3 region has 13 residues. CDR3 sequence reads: CAISGDKGLTQYF. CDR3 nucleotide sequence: TGTGCCATCAGCGGAGATAAAGGTTTGACCCAGTACTTC.

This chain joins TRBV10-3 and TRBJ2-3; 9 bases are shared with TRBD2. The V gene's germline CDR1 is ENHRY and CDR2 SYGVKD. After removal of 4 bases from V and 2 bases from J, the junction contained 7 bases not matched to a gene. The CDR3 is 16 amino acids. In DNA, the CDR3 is TGTGCCATCAGTGCCATGGCGGGGGGGGTCACAGATACGCAGTATTTT. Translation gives CAISAMAGGVTDTQYF.

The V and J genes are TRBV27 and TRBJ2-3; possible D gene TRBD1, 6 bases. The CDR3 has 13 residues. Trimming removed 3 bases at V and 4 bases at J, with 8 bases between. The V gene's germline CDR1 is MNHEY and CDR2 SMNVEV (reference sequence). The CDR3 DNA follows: TGTGCCAGCAGTTTGGACAGCCCAGATACGCAGTATTTT. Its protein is CASSLDSPDTQYF.

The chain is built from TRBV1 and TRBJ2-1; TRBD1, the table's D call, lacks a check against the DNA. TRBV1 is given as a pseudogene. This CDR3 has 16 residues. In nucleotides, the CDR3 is TGCACCAGCAGCCAAGAAGGGGGTAAGGGGACCGATGAGCAGTTCTTC. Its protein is CTSSQEGGKGTDEQFF.

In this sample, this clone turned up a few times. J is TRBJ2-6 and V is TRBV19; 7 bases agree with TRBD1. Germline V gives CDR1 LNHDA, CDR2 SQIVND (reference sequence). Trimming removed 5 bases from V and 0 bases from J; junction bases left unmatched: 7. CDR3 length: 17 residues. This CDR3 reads CASSSTGAISGANVLTF. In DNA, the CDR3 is TGTGCCAGTAGTTCCACAGGGGCTATCTCTGGGGCCAACGTCCTGACTTTC.

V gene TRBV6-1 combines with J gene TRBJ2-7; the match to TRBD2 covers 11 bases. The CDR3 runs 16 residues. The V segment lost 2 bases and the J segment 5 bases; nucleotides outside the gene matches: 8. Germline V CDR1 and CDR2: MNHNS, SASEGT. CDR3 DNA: TGTGCCAGCAGTGAAAGGGTAGCGGGGGGGCCGAACGAGCAGTACTTC. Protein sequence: CASSERVAGGPNEQYF.

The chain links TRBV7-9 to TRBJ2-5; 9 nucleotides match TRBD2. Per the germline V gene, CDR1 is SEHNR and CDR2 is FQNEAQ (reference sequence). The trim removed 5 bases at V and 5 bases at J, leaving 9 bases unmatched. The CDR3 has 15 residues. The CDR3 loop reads CASSNSGGGFETQYF. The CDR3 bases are TGTGCCAGCAGCAATAGCGGGGGTGGGTTCGAGACCCAGTACTTC. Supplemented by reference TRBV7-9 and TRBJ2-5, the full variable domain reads DTGVSQNPRHKITKRGQNVTFRCDPISEHNRLYWYRQTLGQGPEFLTYFQNEAQLEKSRLLSDRFSAERPKGSFSTLEIQRTEQGDSAMYLCASSNSGGGFETQYFGPGTRLLVL.

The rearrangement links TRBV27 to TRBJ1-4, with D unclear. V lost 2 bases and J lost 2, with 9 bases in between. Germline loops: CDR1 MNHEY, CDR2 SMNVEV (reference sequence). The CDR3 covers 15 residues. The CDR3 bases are TGTGCCAGCAGTTTAGTGACCAGGACTAATGAAAAACTGTTTTTT. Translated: CASSLVTRTNEKLFF. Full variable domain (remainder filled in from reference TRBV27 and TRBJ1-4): EAQVTQNPRYLITVTGKKLTVTCSQNMNHEYMSWYRQDPGLGLRQIYYSMNVEVTDKGDVPEGYKVSRKEKRNFPLILESPSPNQTSLYFCASSLVTRTNEKLFFGSGTQLSVL.

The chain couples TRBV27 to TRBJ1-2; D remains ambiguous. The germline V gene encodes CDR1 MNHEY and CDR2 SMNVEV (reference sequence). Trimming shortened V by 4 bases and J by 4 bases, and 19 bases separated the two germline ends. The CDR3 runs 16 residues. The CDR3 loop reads CASSYRSNLAGYGYTF. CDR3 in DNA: TGTGCCAGCAGTTATAGATCAAACTTGGCAGGCTATGGCTACACCTTC.

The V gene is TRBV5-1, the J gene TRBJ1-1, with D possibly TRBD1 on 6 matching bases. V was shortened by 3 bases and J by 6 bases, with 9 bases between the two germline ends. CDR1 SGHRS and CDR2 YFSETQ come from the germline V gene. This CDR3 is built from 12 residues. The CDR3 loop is CASSYTGSEAFF. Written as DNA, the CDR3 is TGCGCCAGCAGCTATACAGGGTCTGAAGCTTTCTTT.

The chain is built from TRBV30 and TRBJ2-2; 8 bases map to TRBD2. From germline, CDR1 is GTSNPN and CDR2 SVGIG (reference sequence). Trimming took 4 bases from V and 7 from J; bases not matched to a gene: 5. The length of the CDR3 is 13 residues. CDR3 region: CAWKREKGGELFF. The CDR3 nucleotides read TGTGCCTGGAAGCGGGAGAAGGGCGGGGAGCTGTTTTTT.

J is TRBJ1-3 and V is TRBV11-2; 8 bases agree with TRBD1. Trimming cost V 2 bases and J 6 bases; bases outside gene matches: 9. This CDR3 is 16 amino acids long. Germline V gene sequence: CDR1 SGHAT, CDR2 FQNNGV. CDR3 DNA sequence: TGTGCCAGCAGCTTACTAACAGGGGGAGGACCAAACACCATATATTTT. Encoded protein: CASSLLTGGGPNTIYF.

The CDR3 sequence is CASSENDYREQYF. The CDR3 DNA reads as TGTGCCAGCAGTGAAAATGACTATCGCGAGCAGTACTTC. The rearrangement uses TRBV6-1 and TRBJ2-7; TRBD2 is a possible D gene (5 bases). The CDR3 length is 13 residues. The V gene lost 2 bases and the J gene lost 6 bases, with 11 bases spanning the gap. Looked up from germline, CDR1 is MNHNS and CDR2 is SASEGT.

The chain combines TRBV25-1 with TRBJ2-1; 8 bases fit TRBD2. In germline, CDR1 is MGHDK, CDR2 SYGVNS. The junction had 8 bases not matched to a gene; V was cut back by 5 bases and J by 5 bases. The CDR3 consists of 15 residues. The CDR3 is CASSISGGAHNEQFF. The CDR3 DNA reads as TGTGCCAGCAGTATAAGCGGGGGTGCCCACAATGAGCAGTTCTTC.

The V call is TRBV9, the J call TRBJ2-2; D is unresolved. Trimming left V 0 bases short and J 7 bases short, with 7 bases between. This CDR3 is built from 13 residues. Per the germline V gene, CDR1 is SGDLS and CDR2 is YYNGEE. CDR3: CASSVVASGELFF. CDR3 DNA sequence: TGTGCCAGCAGCGTAGTGGCCAGCGGGGAGCTGTTTTTT. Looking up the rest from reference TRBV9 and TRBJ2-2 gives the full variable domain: DSGVTQTPKHLITATGQRVTLRCSPRSGDLSVYWYQQSLDQGLQFLIQYYNGEERAKGNILERFSAQQFPDLHSELNLSSLELGDSALYFCASSVVASGELFFGEGSRLTVL.

CDR3 nucleotides: TGTGCCAGCAGCTTAGGTGACAGTGAATATCAGCCCCAGCATTTT. Encoded protein: CASSLGDSEYQPQHF. The V call is TRBV7-9, the J call TRBJ1-5; a possible D gene is TRBD1 (5 bases). V dropped 1 base and J dropped 5 bases, with 12 bases sitting between them. The CDR3 extends over 15 amino acids. CDR1 and CDR2 from the germline V gene are SEHNR and FQNEAQ (reference sequence).